This T cell receptor (beta chain) is drawn from a study of blood T cell repertoires in COVID-19. In the study overall: COVID-19 samples collected from the United States, Italy and Spain covered acute and convalescent phases.

CDR1 is MNHEY, CDR2 SVGEGT, per germline. The CDR3 length is 13 residues. Losses at the gene ends were 6 bases for V and 10 bases for J; bases not matched to a gene: 9. Methods used by the authors: Amplification of reference gene primers provided the estimated nucleated cell counts. The method was immunoSEQ multiplex PCR; TCRdb's version includes in-frame clones alone and lacks a portion of them. V, J and clone size are those of that table, while D and trimming were read from the DNA. The table has roughly 100,000 clones, about 89% seen once. Sequenced sample: peripheral blood. The chain carries TRBV6-2 or TRBV6-3 and TRBJ2-1; TRBD1 aligns across 7 bases. The receptor's source is a human donor in a cohort sampled during active COVID-19. In DNA, the CDR3 is TGTGCCAGCAGCGATACAGGGGTGCGAGAGCAGTTCTTC. Translating it yields CASSDTGVREQFF.